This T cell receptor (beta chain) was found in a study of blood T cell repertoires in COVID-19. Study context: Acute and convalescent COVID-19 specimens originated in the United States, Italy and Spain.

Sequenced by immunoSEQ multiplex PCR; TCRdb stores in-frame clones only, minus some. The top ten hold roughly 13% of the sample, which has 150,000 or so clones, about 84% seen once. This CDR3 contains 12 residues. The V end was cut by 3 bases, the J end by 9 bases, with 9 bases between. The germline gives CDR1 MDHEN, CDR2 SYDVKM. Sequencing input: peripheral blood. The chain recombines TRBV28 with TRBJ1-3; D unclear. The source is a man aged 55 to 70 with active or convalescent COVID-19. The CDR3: CASSFSFGTIYF. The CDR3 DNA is TGTGCCAGCAGTTTTTCGTTCGGCACCATATATTTT.